This T cell receptor beta chain was found in a study of T cells in Graves' hyperthyroidism and ophthalmopathy. As for the study in general: Any treatment followed the collection of peripheral blood at initial diagnosis. General study results and limits: The model identified upcoming ophthalmopathy a median about six months ahead of onset.

Points on this clonotype: Its target is unknown.

There were TCR beta CDR3 regions amplified from RNA transcripts. Carried out on the TCR CDR3, a first-round RT-PCR used the HTBI primer set. TCRdb re-derived calls from the multiplex PCR reads in MiXCR, one entry per CDR3 protein. This repertoire shows 400,000 to 500,000 distinct CDR3 sequences, roughly an eighth found once; its top ten account for roughly 4.8%. The V gene end was trimmed by 3 bases and the J gene end by 3 bases; junction bases not matched to a gene: 7. CDR1 and CDR2 from the germline V gene are DFQATT and SNEGSKA (reference sequence). CDR3 length: 14 residues. Patients with uncontrolled infections, other autoimmune diseases, pregnancy or lactation were excluded.

Sequenced sample: blood. This TCR was recovered from a woman aged 18-35 years with Graves' hyperthyroidism. The V gene is TRBV20-1, the J gene TRBJ1-2, with 7 bases matching TRBD1. For the CDR3, the DNA is TGCAGTGCTAGGCCAGGGGGTGGCCACTATGGCTACACCTTC. This encodes CSARPGGGHYGYTF.